One and the same sample provided the 10 T cell receptor beta chains below, sequenced in a study of cytomegalovirus exposure and HLA in healthy donors. Clones were sequenced by immunoSEQ multiplex PCR, and TCRdb holds only the in-frame ones, with some missing. The table has some 110,000 clones, roughly nine tenths seen once. The sample comprised PBMCs. All receptors derive from a man younger than 35 in good health and CMV-seropositive.

V and J are TRBV19 and TRBJ2-7; the D gene is possibly TRBD1 (5 bases). Germline-derived CDR1 and CDR2 are LNHDA and SQIVND (reference sequence). The CDR3 runs 15 residues. V shed 3 bases and J shed 0 bases, with 12 bases lying between them. CDR3 sequence (DNA): TGTGCCAGTAGTATCGATTTAGGGGTCTCCTACGAGCAGTACTTC. Translating gives CASSIDLGVSYEQYF.

This chain connects TRBV18 to TRBJ1-2; TRBD1 aligns across 8 bases. This CDR3 has 15 residues. J was trimmed by 8 bases and V by 2 bases; bases with no gene match: 10. The V gene's germline CDR1 is KGHSH and CDR2 LQKENI. CDR3 coding DNA: TGTGCCAGCTCACCAGGACAGGGTGGTGCTTGGGGCTACACCTTC. This encodes CASSPGQGGAWGYTF.

DNA of the CDR3: TGTGCCAGCAGCCCAGGGACAGGGGAGATATACGAGCAGTACTTC. It yields the protein CASSPGTGEIYEQYF. The chain joins TRBV5-4 to TRBJ2-7, with TRBD1 matching 10 bases. The CDR3 is made up of 15 amino acids. V was pared by 4 bases and J by 4 bases, with 8 bases of the junction left unmatched. Germline V gene sequence: CDR1 SGHNT, CDR2 YYREEE (reference sequence).

This sequence joins TRBV5-5 and TRBJ2-7; D unresolved. This CDR3 has 13 amino acids. Trimming left V 3 bases short and J 0 bases short, with 7 bases between. Germline assignment: CDR1 SGHKS and CDR2 YYEKEE (reference sequence). CDR3 protein: CASSSWSSYEQYF. In DNA form, the CDR3 reads TGTGCCAGCAGCTCCTGGAGCTCCTACGAGCAGTACTTC.

J is TRBJ2-3 and V is TRBV29-1; weak D call: TRBD1 (6 bases). V was cut by 4 bases and J by 4 bases, with 15 bases left in between. CDR1 is SQVTM, CDR2 ANQGSEA, per germline. CDR3 length: 14 amino acids. This CDR3 is CSVVGASSSDTQYF. DNA of the CDR3: TGCAGCGTTGTGGGGGCCTCTTCCTCAGATACGCAGTATTTT.

The chain uses TRBV27 and TRBJ1-5; the match to TRBD1 covers 11 bases. CDR1 is MNHEY and CDR2 is SMNVEV in the germline V gene (reference sequence). The CDR3 contains 15 residues. Trimming removed 5 bases from V and 5 bases from J; junction bases left unmatched: 5. In nucleotides, the CDR3 is TGTGCCAGCAGTCGGACAGGGGGCTCGGATCAGCCCCAGCATTTT. Its protein is CASSRTGGSDQPQHF.

The CDR3 protein is CASSFPRGRGTEAFF. CDR3 DNA sequence: TGTGCCAGCAGCTTCCCTAGGGGGCGAGGAACTGAAGCTTTCTTT. The V and J genes are TRBV5-8 and TRBJ1-1; 7 positions agree with TRBD1. Germline CDR1 SGHTS, CDR2 YDEGEE. This CDR3 has 15 amino acids. V was pared by 2 bases and J by 5 bases, with 9 bases of the junction left unmatched. Together with reference TRBV5-8 and TRBJ1-1, the CDR3 gives the full variable domain: EAGVTQSPTHLIKTRGQQATLRCSPISGHTSVYWYQQALGLGLQFLLWYDEGEERNRGNFPPRFSGRQFPNYSSELNVNALELEDSALYLCASSFPRGRGTEAFFGQGTRLTVV.

The chain couples TRBV5-6 to TRBJ1-2; D might be TRBD1 (6 bases). The CDR3 sequence is 14 residues long. Germline-derived CDR1 and CDR2 are SGHDT and YYEEEE. V lost 4 bases and J lost 6, with 16 bases in between. The CDR3 DNA reads as TGTGCCAGCAGCATTAGAACAGGGACCCATGGCTACACCTTC. This sequence encodes CASSIRTGTHGYTF.

This clone was seen just once. This chain links TRBV25-1 with TRBJ2-5; 7 bases map to TRBD1. Germline CDR1 and CDR2: MGHDK and SYGVNS. V was clipped by 8 bases and J by 1 base; unmatched bases: 4. This CDR3 region has 13 residues. As DNA, the CDR3 is TGTGCCAGCTCCACAGGGGTCCAAGAGACCCAGTACTTC. Translating it yields CASSTGVQETQYF. Looking up the rest from reference TRBV25-1 and TRBJ2-5 gives the full variable domain: EADIYQTPRYLVIGTGKKITLECSQTMGHDKMYWYQQDPGMELHLIHYSYGVNSTEKGDLSSESTVSRIRTEHFPLTLESARPSHTSQYLCASSTGVQETQYFGPGTRLLVL.

The rearrangement joins TRBV6-1 to TRBJ1-5; D is perhaps TRBD2 (6 bases). Near its end, the DNA agrees better with TRBJ2-3, so the J call may be wrong. Germline CDR1 is MNHNS and CDR2 is SASEGT. This CDR3 has 15 residues. The CDR3 DNA follows: TGTGCCAGCAATACCCCTTGGGGGGACGTTCAGCCCCAGTATTTT. Its translation: CASNTPWGDVQPQYF.